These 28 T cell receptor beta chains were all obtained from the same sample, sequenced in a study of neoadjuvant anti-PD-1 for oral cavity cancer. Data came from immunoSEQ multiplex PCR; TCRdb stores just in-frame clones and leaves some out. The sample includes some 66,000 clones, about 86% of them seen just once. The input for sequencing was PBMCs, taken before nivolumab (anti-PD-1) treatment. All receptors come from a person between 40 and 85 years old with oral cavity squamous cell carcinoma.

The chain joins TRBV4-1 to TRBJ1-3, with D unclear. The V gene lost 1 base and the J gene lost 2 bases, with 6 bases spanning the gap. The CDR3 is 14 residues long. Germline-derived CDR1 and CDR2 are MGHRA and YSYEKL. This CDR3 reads CASSQGGTGNTIYF. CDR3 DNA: TGCGCCAGCAGCCAAGGGGGAACTGGAAACACCATATATTTT.

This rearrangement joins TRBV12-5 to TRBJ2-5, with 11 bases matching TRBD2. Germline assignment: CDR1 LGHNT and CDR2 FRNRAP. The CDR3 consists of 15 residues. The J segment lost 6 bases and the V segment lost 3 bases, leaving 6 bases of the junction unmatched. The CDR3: CASGFSSGGTKTQYF. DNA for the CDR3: TGTGCTAGTGGTTTTTCTAGCGGGGGGACAAAGACCCAGTACTTC. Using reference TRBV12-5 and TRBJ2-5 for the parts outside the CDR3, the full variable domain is DARVTQTPRHKVTEMGQEVTMRCQPILGHNTVFWYRQTMMQGLELLAYFRNRAPLDDSGMPKDRFSAEMPDATLATLKIQPSEPRDSAVYFCASGFSSGGTKTQYFGPGTRLLVL.

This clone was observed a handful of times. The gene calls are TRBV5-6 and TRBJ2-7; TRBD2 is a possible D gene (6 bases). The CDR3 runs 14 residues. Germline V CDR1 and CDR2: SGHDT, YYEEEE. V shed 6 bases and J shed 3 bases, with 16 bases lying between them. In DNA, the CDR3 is TGTGCCAGCAATTTAGCGGCATCACACTACGAGCAGTACTTC. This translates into CASNLAASHYEQYF.

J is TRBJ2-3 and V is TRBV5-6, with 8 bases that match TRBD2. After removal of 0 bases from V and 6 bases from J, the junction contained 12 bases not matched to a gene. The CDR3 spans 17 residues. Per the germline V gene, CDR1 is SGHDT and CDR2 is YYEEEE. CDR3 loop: CASSLVSREAKRDTQYF. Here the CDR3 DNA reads TGTGCCAGCAGCTTGGTTTCGCGGGAGGCGAAACGGGATACGCAGTATTTT. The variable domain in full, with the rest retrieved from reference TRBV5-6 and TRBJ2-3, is DAGVTQSPTHLIKTRGQQVTLRCSPKSGHDTVSWYQQALGQGPQFIFQYYEEEERQRGNFPDRFSGHQFPNYSSELNVNALLLGDSALYLCASSLVSREAKRDTQYFGPGTRLTVL.

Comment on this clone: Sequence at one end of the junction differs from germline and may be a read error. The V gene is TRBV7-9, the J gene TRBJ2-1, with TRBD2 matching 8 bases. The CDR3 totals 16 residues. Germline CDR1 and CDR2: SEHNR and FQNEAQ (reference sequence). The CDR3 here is CASSLAVAGFDNGQFF. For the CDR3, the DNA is TGTGCCAGCAGCTTAGCGGTAGCGGGATTTGATAATGGGCAGTTCTTC.

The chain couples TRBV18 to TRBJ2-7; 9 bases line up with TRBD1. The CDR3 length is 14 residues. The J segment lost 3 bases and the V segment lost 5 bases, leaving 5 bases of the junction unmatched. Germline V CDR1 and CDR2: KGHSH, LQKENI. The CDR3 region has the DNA TGTGCCAGCTCAGGGGACAGGGAGGGCTACGAGCAGTACTTC. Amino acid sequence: CASSGDREGYEQYF.

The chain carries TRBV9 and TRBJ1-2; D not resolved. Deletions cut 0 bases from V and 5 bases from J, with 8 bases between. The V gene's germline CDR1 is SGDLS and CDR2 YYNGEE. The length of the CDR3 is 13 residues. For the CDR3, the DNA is TGTGCCAGCAGCGTAGCGGACGCGTATGGCTACACCTTC. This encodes CASSVADAYGYTF.

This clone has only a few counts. For the CDR3, the DNA is TGTGCCAGCAGCCAAGAGCGGGCGGGCCTCAACGGGGATGAGCAGTTCTTC. This encodes CASSQERAGLNGDEQFF. J is TRBJ2-1 and V is TRBV4-2; maybe TRBD2 (5 bases). V gave up 0 bases and J gave up 8 bases, with 20 bases separating them. Germline V gene lookup returns CDR1 LGHNA and CDR2 YNFKEQ. This CDR3 comprises 17 residues.

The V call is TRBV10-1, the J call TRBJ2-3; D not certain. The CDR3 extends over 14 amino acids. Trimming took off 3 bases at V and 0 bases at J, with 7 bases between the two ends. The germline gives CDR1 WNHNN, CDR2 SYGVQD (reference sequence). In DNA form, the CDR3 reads TGCGCCAGCAGTGATGGCACTAGCACAGATACGCAGTATTTT. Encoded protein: CASSDGTSTDTQYF.

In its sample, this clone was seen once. Written as DNA, the CDR3 is TGCGCCAGCAGCTTGGGGACAGGGGGCAGGGGCTCACCCCTCCACTTT. Protein product: CASSLGTGGRGSPLHF. This chain connects TRBV5-1 to TRBJ1-6; 11 positions match TRBD1. The CDR3 has 16 residues. The junction had 6 bases not matched to a gene; V was cut back by 0 bases and J by 10 bases. Germline lookup yields CDR1 SGHRS and CDR2 YFSETQ. Filled out from reference TRBV5-1 and TRBJ1-6, the complete variable domain reads KAGVTQTPRYLIKTRGQQVTLSCSPISGHRSVSWYQQTPGQGLQFLFEYFSETQRNKGNFPGRFSGRQFSNSRSEMNVSTLELGDSALYLCASSLGTGGRGSPLHFGNGTRLTVT.

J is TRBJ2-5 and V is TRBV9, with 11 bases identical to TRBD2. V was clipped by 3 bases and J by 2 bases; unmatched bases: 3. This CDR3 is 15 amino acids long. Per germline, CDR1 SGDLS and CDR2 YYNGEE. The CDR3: CASSGIAGGQETQYF. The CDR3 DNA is TGTGCCAGCAGCGGCATAGCGGGAGGGCAAGAGACCCAGTACTTC.

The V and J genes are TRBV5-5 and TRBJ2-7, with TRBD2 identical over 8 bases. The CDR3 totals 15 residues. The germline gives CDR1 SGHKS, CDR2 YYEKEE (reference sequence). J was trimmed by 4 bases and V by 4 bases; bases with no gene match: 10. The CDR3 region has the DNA TGTGCCAGCAGCCTCGGTCTAGCGGGTCTGTACGAGCAGTACTTC. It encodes CASSLGLAGLYEQYF.

In DNA, the CDR3 is TGTGCCAGCAGCGCCGACGGAAACTATGGCTACACCTTC. The encoded protein is CASSADGNYGYTF. The chain combines TRBV9 with TRBJ1-2; D ambiguous. Trimming removed 3 bases from V and 2 bases from J, with 8 bases in between. The CDR3 totals 13 residues. Germline CDR1 and CDR2: SGDLS and YYNGEE. Full variable domain (outside the CDR3, taken from reference TRBV9 and TRBJ1-2): DSGVTQTPKHLITATGQRVTLRCSPRSGDLSVYWYQQSLDQGLQFLIQYYNGEERAKGNILERFSAQQFPDLHSELNLSSLELGDSALYFCASSADGNYGYTFGSGTRLTVV.

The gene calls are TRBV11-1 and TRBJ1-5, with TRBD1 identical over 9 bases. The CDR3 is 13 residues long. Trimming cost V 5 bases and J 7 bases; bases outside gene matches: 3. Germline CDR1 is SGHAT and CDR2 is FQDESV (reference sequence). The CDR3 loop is CASSTDRGQPQHF. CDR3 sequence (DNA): TGTGCCAGCAGCACGGACAGGGGCCAGCCCCAGCATTTT.

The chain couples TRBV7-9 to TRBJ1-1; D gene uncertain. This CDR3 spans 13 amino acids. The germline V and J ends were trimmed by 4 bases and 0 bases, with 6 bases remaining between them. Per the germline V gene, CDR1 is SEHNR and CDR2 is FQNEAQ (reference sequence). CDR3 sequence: CASSYLLNTEAFF. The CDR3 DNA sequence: TGTGCCAGCAGCTACCTATTGAACACTGAAGCTTTCTTT.

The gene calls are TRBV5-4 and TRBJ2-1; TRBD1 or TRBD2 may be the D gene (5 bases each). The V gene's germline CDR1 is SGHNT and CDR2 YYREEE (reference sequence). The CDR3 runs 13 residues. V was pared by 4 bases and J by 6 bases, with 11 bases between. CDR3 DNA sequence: TGTGCCAGCAGCACCCCGGGACCCAATGAGCAGTTCTTC. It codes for CASSTPGPNEQFF.

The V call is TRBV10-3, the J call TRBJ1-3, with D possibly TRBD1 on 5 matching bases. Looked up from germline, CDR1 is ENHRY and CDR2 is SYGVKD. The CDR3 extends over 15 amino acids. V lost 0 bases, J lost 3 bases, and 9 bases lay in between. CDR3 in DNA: TGTGCCATCAGTGAGTCGGCAGGGATTGGAAACACCATATATTTT. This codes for CAISESAGIGNTIYF.

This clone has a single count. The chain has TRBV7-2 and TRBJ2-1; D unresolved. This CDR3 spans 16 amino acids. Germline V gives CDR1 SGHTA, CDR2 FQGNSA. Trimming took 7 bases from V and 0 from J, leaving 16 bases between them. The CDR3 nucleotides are TGTGCCAGCATCAAGGCCTTATCTAGCTCCTACAATGAGCAGTTCTTC. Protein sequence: CASIKALSSSYNEQFF.

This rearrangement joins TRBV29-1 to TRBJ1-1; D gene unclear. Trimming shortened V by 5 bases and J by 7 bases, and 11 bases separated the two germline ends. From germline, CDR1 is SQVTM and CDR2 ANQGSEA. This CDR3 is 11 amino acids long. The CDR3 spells CSVSLTSEAFF. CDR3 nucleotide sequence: TGCAGCGTTTCCCTAACCAGTGAAGCTTTCTTT.

CDR3 in amino acids: CASDKGQLTDTQYF. CDR3 DNA sequence: TGTGCCAGCGACAAGGGACAGCTCACAGATACGCAGTATTTT. This chain uses TRBV2 with TRBJ2-3; 7 bases fit TRBD1. J gave up 2 bases and V 8 bases, and 7 bases lay outside the gene matches. Germline CDR1 reads SNHLY; CDR2 reads FYNNEI. The CDR3 covers 14 residues.

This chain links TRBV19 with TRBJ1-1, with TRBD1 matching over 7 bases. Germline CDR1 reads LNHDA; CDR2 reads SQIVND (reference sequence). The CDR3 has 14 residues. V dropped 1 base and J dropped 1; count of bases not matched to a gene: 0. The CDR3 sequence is CASSIGQGNTEAFF. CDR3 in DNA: TGTGCCAGTAGTATAGGACAGGGGAACACTGAAGCTTTCTTT.

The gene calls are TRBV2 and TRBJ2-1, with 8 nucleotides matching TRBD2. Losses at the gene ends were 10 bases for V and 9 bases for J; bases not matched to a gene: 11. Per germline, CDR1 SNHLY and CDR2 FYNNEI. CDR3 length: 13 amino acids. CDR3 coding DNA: TGTGCCAACCCGGGACTAGGGGAGGGTGAGCAGTTCTTC. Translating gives CANPGLGEGEQFF.

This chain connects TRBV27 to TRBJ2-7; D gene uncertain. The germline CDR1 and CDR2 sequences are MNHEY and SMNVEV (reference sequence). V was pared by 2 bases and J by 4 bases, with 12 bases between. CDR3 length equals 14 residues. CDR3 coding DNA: TGTGCCAGCAGTTTAGCTGGGTTAGGGTACGAGCAGTACTTC. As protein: CASSLAGLGYEQYF.

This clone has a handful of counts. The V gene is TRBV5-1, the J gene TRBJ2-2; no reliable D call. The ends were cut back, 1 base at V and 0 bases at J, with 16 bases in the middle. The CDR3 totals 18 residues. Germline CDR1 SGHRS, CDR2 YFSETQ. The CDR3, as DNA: TGCGCCAGCAGCTTGCCGTCCCGAGGCCGCTCGAACACCGGGGAGCTGTTTTTT. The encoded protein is CASSLPSRGRSNTGELFF. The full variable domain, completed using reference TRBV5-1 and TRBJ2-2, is KAGVTQTPRYLIKTRGQQVTLSCSPISGHRSVSWYQQTPGQGLQFLFEYFSETQRNKGNFPGRFSGRQFSNSRSEMNVSTLELGDSALYLCASSLPSRGRSNTGELFFGEGSRLTVL.

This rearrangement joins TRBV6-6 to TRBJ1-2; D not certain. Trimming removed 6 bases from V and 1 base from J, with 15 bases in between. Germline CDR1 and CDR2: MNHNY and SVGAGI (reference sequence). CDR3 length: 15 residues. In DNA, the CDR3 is TGTGCCAGCAGCCTCGATTATGGTGGTAACTATGGCTACACCTTC. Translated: CASSLDYGGNYGYTF.

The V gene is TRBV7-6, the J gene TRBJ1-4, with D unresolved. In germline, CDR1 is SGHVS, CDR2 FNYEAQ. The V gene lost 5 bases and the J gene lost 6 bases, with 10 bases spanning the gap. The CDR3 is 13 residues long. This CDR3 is CASSPGRYEKLFF. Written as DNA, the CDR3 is TGTGCCAGCAGCCCCGGGCGGTATGAAAAACTGTTTTTT.

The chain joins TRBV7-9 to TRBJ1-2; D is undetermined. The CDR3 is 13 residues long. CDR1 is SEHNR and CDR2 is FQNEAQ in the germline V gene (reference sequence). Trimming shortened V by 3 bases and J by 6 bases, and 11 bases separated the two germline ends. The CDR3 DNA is TGTGCCAGCAGCTTTGTACCTGGGAATGGCTACACCTTC. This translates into CASSFVPGNGYTF.

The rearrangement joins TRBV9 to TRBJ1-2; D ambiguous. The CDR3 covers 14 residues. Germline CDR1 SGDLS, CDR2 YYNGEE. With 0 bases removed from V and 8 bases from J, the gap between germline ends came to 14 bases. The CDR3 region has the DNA TGTGCCAGCAGCGTAGATCCCAGTAAGCGGGGCTACACCTTC. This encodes CASSVDPSKRGYTF.